These 29 T cell receptor beta chains were sequenced from one sample in a study of T cells after yellow fever vaccination. MiXCR, applied by TCRdb to the 5' RACE reads, yields one record per CDR3 protein. The table shows some 350,000 distinct CDR3 sequences, with around 6.5% occurring only once. The source was PBMCs, collected 5 days after the yellow fever booster vaccination. Source of these receptors: a man in his thirties or forties who received the YFV17D yellow fever vaccine.

The chain joins TRBV27 to TRBJ2-3, with 7 nucleotides matching TRBD1. The V gene end was trimmed by 0 bases and the J gene end by 1 base; junction bases not matched to a gene: 13. This CDR3 contains 19 residues. CDR1 is MNHEY, CDR2 SMNVEV, per germline (reference sequence). CDR3 region: CASSLSVTGFRIGTDTQYF. The DNA of the CDR3 is TGTGCCAGCAGTTTATCGGTGACAGGGTTTAGAATCGGCACAGATACGCAGTATTTT.

The V gene is TRBV6-1, the J gene TRBJ2-7; the D is unclear. Germline loops: CDR1 MNHNS, CDR2 SASEGT. This CDR3 contains 13 residues. V was cut by 6 bases and J by 2 bases, with 11 bases left in between. The CDR3 nucleotides read TGTGCCAGCAGGATACCCTATACCTACGAGCAGTACTTC. Its protein is CASRIPYTYEQYF.

In this sample, this clonotype turned up a few times. The rearrangement uses TRBV23-1 and TRBJ2-1, with 14 bases that match TRBD2. Being an ORF, TRBV23-1 has a function that is uncertain. CDR3 size: 16 residues. V trimming: 3 bases; J trimming: 8 bases; junction bases outside the gene matches: 6. CDR3 bases: TGCGCCAGCAGTCACCCGACTAGCGGGAGGGCCGATGAGCAGTTCTTC. Protein product: CASSHPTSGRADEQFF.

This clonotype was detected a few times. The chain combines TRBV20-1 with TRBJ1-6; D is uncertain. CDR3 length: 15 amino acids. V lost 0 bases to trimming and J lost 1 base, with 7 bases between them. Germline CDR1 reads DFQATT; CDR2 reads SNEGSKA (reference sequence). For the CDR3, the DNA is TGCAGTGCTAGAGAGGGGAGTTCCTATAATTCACCCCTCCACTTT. Protein: CSAREGSSYNSPLHF.

To note about this clonotype: A much larger clone lies one base from this, so it may be a read error. The V call is TRBV12-3 or TRBV12-4, the J call TRBJ2-1; no firm D call. This CDR3 has 13 residues. The CDR3 DNA is TGTGCCAGCCGAAGGAGTGTCTACAATGAGCAGCTCTTC. The encoded protein is CASRRSVYNEQLF.

The V gene is TRBV5-1, the J gene TRBJ1-2; maybe TRBD1 (5 bases). Germline V CDR1 and CDR2: SGHRS, YFSETQ. This CDR3 region has 12 residues. Trimming stripped 0 bases from V and 9 bases from J, with 9 bases between. The CDR3 spells CASSLAGGSYTF. The CDR3 nucleotides read TGCGCCAGCAGCTTGGCCGGGGGGAGCTACACCTTC.

In its sample, this clonotype was seen many times. The genes are TRBV7-2 and TRBJ2-1; D perhaps matches TRBD2 (6 bases). The V end was cut by 5 bases, the J end by 9 bases, with 14 bases between. The CDR3 contains 13 residues. In germline, CDR1 is SGHTA, CDR2 FQGNSA. The CDR3 nucleotides read TGTGCCAGCAGCCCGGGGGATTGGGGTGAGCAGTTCTTC. Its protein product is CASSPGDWGEQFF.

The rearrangement links TRBV20-1 to TRBJ2-7; D is undetermined. The CDR3 is 16 amino acids. Germline V CDR1 and CDR2: DFQATT, SNEGSKA (reference sequence). V was cut by 6 bases and J by 0 bases, with 21 bases left in between. The chain's CDR3 is CSAKRARSISSYEQYF. The CDR3 DNA reads as TGCAGTGCCAAACGCGCCCGGTCAATTAGCTCCTACGAGCAGTACTTC.

This clonotype was seen ten or more times. The V and J genes are TRBV2 and TRBJ2-7, with TRBD2 identical over 10 bases. CDR1 and CDR2 from the germline V gene are SNHLY and FYNNEI. With V trimmed by 6 bases and J by 1 base, 6 bases remained unmatched. The CDR3 has 15 amino acids. The CDR3 region is CASRTLAGESYEQYF. The CDR3 nucleotides read TGTGCCAGCAGGACTCTAGCGGGAGAGTCCTACGAGCAGTACTTC.

This clonotype was counted many times. This sequence joins TRBV7-2 and TRBJ2-7, with 8 bases fitting TRBD2. J lost 3 bases, V lost 3 bases, and 4 bases had no gene match. Germline V gives CDR1 SGHTA, CDR2 FQGNSA. The CDR3 extends over 14 amino acids. The CDR3 coding sequence is TGTGCCAGCAGCTTGGCGGGACTAGGCTACGAGCAGTACTTC. Translated: CASSLAGLGYEQYF.

The chain carries TRBV4-3 and TRBJ1-4; tentative D call: TRBD1 (6 bases). V shed 0 bases and J shed 8 bases, with 16 bases lying between them. CDR1 LGHNA and CDR2 YSLEER come from the germline V gene. The CDR3 is made up of 16 amino acids. The CDR3 DNA reads as TGCGCCAGCAGCCAAGATTTCATGGGGGGGCACGAAAAACTGTTTTTT. Residues: CASSQDFMGGHEKLFF.

This clonotype appeared many times. This chain joins TRBV12-3 or TRBV12-4 and TRBJ2-7, with 10 bases lining up with TRBD1. J was trimmed by 5 bases and V by 4 bases; bases with no gene match: 8. The CDR3 is made up of 15 amino acids. The CDR3 is CASSSQGQGLNEQYF. The CDR3, as DNA: TGTGCCAGCAGTTCACAGGGACAGGGGCTCAACGAGCAGTACTTC.

This rearrangement joins TRBV10-3 to TRBJ2-2; TRBD2 is a possible D gene (6 bases). V lost 2 bases to trimming and J lost 5 bases, with 12 bases between them. Germline V gene data show CDR1 as ENHRY and CDR2 as SYGVKD. CDR3 size: 15 residues. CDR3: CAISEREPRTGELFF. The CDR3 DNA reads as TGTGCCATCAGTGAGCGGGAGCCGAGAACCGGGGAGCTGTTTTTT.

The table lists this clonotype with many counts. This chain uses TRBV12-3 or TRBV12-4 with TRBJ2-7; 7 bases match TRBD1. The CDR3 is 13 residues long. With V trimmed by 6 bases and J by 3 bases, 5 bases remained unmatched. CDR3 sequence: CASSGTVNYEQYF. CDR3 DNA: TGTGCCAGCAGCGGGACAGTCAACTACGAGCAGTACTTC.

At least ten counts were recorded for this clonotype. The chain links TRBV12-3 or TRBV12-4 to TRBJ1-5; D is undetermined. V was shortened by 2 bases and J by 7 bases, with 6 bases between the two germline ends. The CDR3 is 12 amino acids. CDR3 residues: CASSLMGQPQHF. The CDR3 DNA is TGTGCCAGCAGTTTAATGGGGCAGCCCCAGCATTTT.

This clonotype was observed many times. This chain joins TRBV25-1 and TRBJ2-3; D not resolved. This CDR3 is 13 amino acids long. Germline CDR1 reads MGHDK; CDR2 reads SYGVNS. Between the trimmed V and J ends, which lost 7 bases and 1 base, there was a span of 9 bases. The CDR3 reads CASMVPGTDTQYF. In DNA, the CDR3 is TGTGCCAGCATGGTTCCCGGCACAGATACGCAGTATTTT.

This clonotype was recorded many times. The chain joins TRBV6-5 to TRBJ2-3; D may be TRBD2 (6 bases). The CDR3 runs to 17 residues. Germline-derived CDR1 and CDR2 are MNHEY and SVGAGI. The germline V and J ends were trimmed by 0 bases and 3 bases, with 16 bases remaining between them. CDR3 region: CASSYSGTSHPTDTQYF. The CDR3 DNA sequence: TGTGCCAGCAGTTACTCAGGCACTAGCCATCCGACAGATACGCAGTATTTT.

Only a few counts were recorded for this clonotype. The junction does not match germline at one end; this may be a read error. The genes are TRBV7-9 and TRBJ2-3, with 10 bases that match TRBD2. The CDR3 has 17 amino acids. Germline values: CDR1 SEHNR, CDR2 FQNEAQ (reference sequence). The CDR3 here is CASSLAGLADRPDTQYF. CDR3 in DNA: TGTGCCAGCAGCCTAGCCGGACTAGCGGATCGGCCAGATACGCAGTATTTT.

In its sample, this clonotype was seen many times. The J gene is TRBJ2-1, the V gene TRBV6-5; D unresolved. Germline lookup yields CDR1 MNHEY and CDR2 SVGAGI. This CDR3 region has 19 residues. Trimming pared 0 bases from V and 2 bases from J, leaving 20 bases between. DNA for the CDR3: TGTGCCAGCAGTTACTCCCCTTTGAGAGGCCCGCATCCCTACAATGAGCAGTTCTTC. Its protein product is CASSYSPLRGPHPYNEQFF.

This clonotype was observed a few times. The CDR3 DNA reads as TGTGCCAGTAAGCTGACAGGCGAAAATCAGCCCCAGCATTTT. It codes for CASKLTGENQPQHF. This chain uses TRBV19 with TRBJ1-5; weak D call: TRBD1 (6 bases). Germline V lookup: CDR1 LNHDA, CDR2 SQIVND (reference sequence). The CDR3 runs to 14 residues. V lost 7 bases, J lost 4 bases, and 14 bases lay in between.

About this clonotype itself: The junction departs from germline at one end; a sequencing error may be responsible. J is TRBJ2-7 and V is TRBV2; possibly TRBD2 for D (5 bases). This CDR3 has 16 residues. The germline V gene has CDR1 SNHLY and CDR2 FYNNEI. DNA for the CDR3: TGTGCCAGCAATGAAGCGTTCCTAGCTTCAACCTACGAGCAGTACTTC. Protein sequence: CASNEAFLASTYEQYF.

This chain connects TRBV19 to TRBJ2-6; D is possibly TRBD2 (5 bases). Germline V gene lookup returns CDR1 LNHDA and CDR2 SQIVND (reference sequence). The CDR3 sequence is 15 residues long. V lost 6 bases to trimming and J lost 3 bases, with 12 bases between them. CDR3 nucleotide sequence: TGTGCCAGTAGGGAGGAAGTCTTTGGGGCCAACGTCCTGACTTTC. Translating gives CASREEVFGANVLTF.

This clonotype was counted at least ten times. The chain links TRBV7-2 to TRBJ2-1, with D possibly being TRBD2 (5 bases). V lost 6 bases and J 8 bases, leaving 11 bases between the germline ends. The CDR3 sequence is 12 residues long. CDR1 and CDR2 from the germline V gene are SGHTA and FQGNSA. The CDR3, as DNA: TGTGCCAGCAGGCCACTAGTCTATGAGCAGTTCTTC. Protein product: CASRPLVYEQFF.

A few counts support this clonotype. This chain connects TRBV5-1 to TRBJ2-1; D may be TRBD1 (6 bases). Trimming shortened V by 6 bases and J by 9 bases, and 13 bases separated the two germline ends. The CDR3 covers 12 residues. Germline loops: CDR1 SGHRS, CDR2 YFSETQ. CDR3 DNA sequence: TGCGCCAGCATCCCAGGGGACGGTGAGCAGTTCTTC. Protein product: CASIPGDGEQFF.

This clonotype was found a few times. V and J are TRBV15 and TRBJ2-1; the D call may be TRBD1 or TRBD2 (7 bases each). CDR1 is LNHNV, CDR2 YYDKDF, per germline (reference sequence). This CDR3 comprises 20 residues. Deletions cut 0 bases from V and 3 bases from J, with 24 bases between. This CDR3 is CATSRDLGQGGLSIYNEQFF. In nucleotides, the CDR3 is TGTGCCACCAGCAGAGATCTCGGTCAGGGGGGACTATCAATCTACAATGAGCAGTTCTTC.

V and J are TRBV29-1 and TRBJ2-5, with D hard to call. Germline CDR1 reads SQVTM; CDR2 reads ANQGSEA. CDR3 length: 12 amino acids. V lost 6 bases to trimming and J lost 5 bases, with 13 bases between them. CDR3 loop: CSVLPPGETQYF. As DNA, the CDR3 is TGCAGCGTCCTACCCCCCGGGGAGACCCAGTACTTC.

This clonotype was seen many times. The chain recombines TRBV12-3 or TRBV12-4 with TRBJ2-1; D is unresolved. This CDR3 is 15 amino acids long. V was pared by 6 bases and J by 0 bases, with 12 bases between. The chain's CDR3 is CASSSDTVSYNEQFF. CDR3 bases: TGTGCCAGCAGCTCTGACACCGTCTCCTACAATGAGCAGTTCTTC.

The J gene is TRBJ1-5, the V gene TRBV28, with D possibly TRBD1 on 5 matching bases. The CDR3 is 15 residues long. The germline CDR1 and CDR2 sequences are MDHEN and SYDVKM. The V end was cut by 4 bases, the J end by 5 bases, with 15 bases between. The CDR3 sequence: CASSSTGKSDQPQHF. CDR3 nucleotides: TGTGCCAGCAGTTCTACAGGAAAATCGGATCAGCCCCAGCATTTT.

This clonotype has ten or more counts. V and J are TRBV5-1 and TRBJ2-7; D is possibly TRBD2 (6 bases). The CDR3 is 12 amino acids. The V end was cut by 5 bases, the J end by 4 bases, with 10 bases between. Germline-derived CDR1 and CDR2 are SGHRS and YFSETQ. The CDR3 spells CASSREPYEQYF. The CDR3 DNA follows: TGCGCCAGCAGTCGGGAGCCGTACGAGCAGTACTTC. Looking up the rest from reference TRBV5-1 and TRBJ2-7 gives the full variable domain: KAGVTQTPRYLIKTRGQQVTLSCSPISGHRSVSWYQQTPGQGLQFLFEYFSETQRNKGNFPGRFSGRQFSNSRSEMNVSTLELGDSALYLCASSREPYEQYFGPGTRLTVT.